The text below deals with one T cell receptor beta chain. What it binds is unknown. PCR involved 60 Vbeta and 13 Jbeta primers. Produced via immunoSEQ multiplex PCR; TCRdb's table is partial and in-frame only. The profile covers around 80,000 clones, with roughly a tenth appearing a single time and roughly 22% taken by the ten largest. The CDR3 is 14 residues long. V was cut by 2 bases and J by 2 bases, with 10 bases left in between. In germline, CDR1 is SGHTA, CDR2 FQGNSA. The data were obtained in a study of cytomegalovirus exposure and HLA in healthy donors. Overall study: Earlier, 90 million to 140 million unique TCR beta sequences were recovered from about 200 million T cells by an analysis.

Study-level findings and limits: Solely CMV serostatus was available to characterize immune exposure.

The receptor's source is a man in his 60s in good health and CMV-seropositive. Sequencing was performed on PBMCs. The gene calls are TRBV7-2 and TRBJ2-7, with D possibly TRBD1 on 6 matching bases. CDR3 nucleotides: TGTGCCAGCAGCTTAACCGGACAGCCCTACGAGCAGTACTTC. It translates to CASSLTGQPYEQYF.